Sequencing of this T cell receptor (beta chain) was carried out in a study of blood T cells in healthy people across ages. Across the study: Template-switching capture recovered about one barcoded beta molecule per two T cells.

Sample-barcoded 5' priming and a J-beta primer mix drove a second PCR of roughly 7 to 11 cycles. TCRdb re-called the 5' RACE reads with MiXCR, one entry per CDR3 protein. The sample gives roughly 1,500,000 distinct CDR3 sequences, 42% of which show up once; 7% to 9.5% is in the top ten. The CDR3 contains 16 residues. Between the trimmed V and J ends, which lost 8 bases and 0 bases, there was a span of 16 bases. CDR1 is SNHLY and CDR2 is FYNNEI in the germline V gene. This TCR was recovered from a woman aged 18-30 years in good health. Specimen: blood. The chain uses TRBV2 and TRBJ2-2; D might be TRBD2 (5 bases). In nucleotides, the CDR3 is TGTGCCAGCGGTTTGGAGCGGCCCGCGAACACCGGGGAGCTGTTTTTT. Its protein product is CASGLERPANTGELFF.